The clone carrying this T cell receptor (beta chain) was seen only a few times. This entry comes from a study of blood T cell repertoires in COVID-19. The V and J ends lost 4 bases and 1 base respectively, with 8 bases between them. This CDR3 region has 13 residues. Germline CDR1 is SGHRS and CDR2 is YFSETQ. The assay was immunoSEQ multiplex PCR, and TCRdb's table has in-frame clones only and misses some. The sample holds roughly 140,000 clones; 80% to 90% are singletons and the top ten take over 2%. This rearrangement joins TRBV5-1 to TRBJ1-1, with TRBD1 as a possible D gene (6 bases). Sequences were obtained from peripheral blood. The origin of this receptor is a woman in her 70s with acute or convalescent COVID-19. As DNA, the CDR3 is TGCGCCAGCAGCCCGGGACAGAACACTGAAGCTTTCTTT. It translates to CASSPGQNTEAFF.